A selection of T cell receptor beta chains follows, all from one sample in a study of blood T cell repertoires in COVID-19. Some clones are missing from TCRdb's copy, which holds only in-frame ones; the method was immunoSEQ multiplex PCR. Of more than 150,000 clones in the sample, about 78% were seen once. The sequenced sample consisted of PBMCs or T cells enriched from blood (not recorded which). Receptors originate from a woman in her forties or fifties who had recovered from COVID-19. CDR3s include the opening cysteine and the closing phenylalanine or tryptophan. Each record gives: V gene, D gene, J gene, clone size, CDR3 length, CDR3 protein, CDR3 DNA. The D gene is left open where the match is weak. Rows may omit the clone size; those that give it use once, few, many or a size class.

TRBV18	.	TRBJ2-2	.	12	CASSGGTGELFF	TGTGCCAGCTCGGGGGGCACCGGGGAGCTGTTTTTT
TRBV28	TRBD1	TRBJ1-2	.	12	CASRGPGTGDHF	TGTGCCAGCAGGGGCCCCGGGACAGGGGACCACTTC
TRBV28	.	TRBJ1-1	few	13	CASSPTGYTEAFF	TGTGCCAGCAGTCCAACAGGGTACACTGAAGCTTTCTTT
TRBV18	TRBD1	TRBJ1-2	.	16	CASSPADRGEMNGYTF	TGTGCCAGCTCACCGGCTGACAGGGGGGAAATGAATGGCTACACCTTC
TRBV7-2	TRBD2	TRBJ2-1	.	16	CASSLAGLAGGDEQFF	TGTGCCAGCAGCTTAGCAGGACTAGCGGGAGGCGATGAGCAGTTCTTC
TRBV10-3	.	TRBJ1-1	.	14	CAIRWEVVGTEAFF	TGTGCCATCAGATGGGAGGTCGTTGGCACTGAAGCTTTCTTT
TRBV14	.	TRBJ1-2	.	16	CAIRGSPVLAHIGYTF	TGTGCCATAAGGGGGTCGCCGGTACTCGCGCATATTGGCTACACCTTC
TRBV29-1	.	TRBJ2-7	.	14	CSGAMGGSRYEQYF	TGCAGCGGCGCCATGGGGGGAAGTCGATACGAGCAGTACTTC
TRBV15	.	TRBJ2-2	few	14	CATSLSSTTGELFF	TGTGCCACCAGCCTCAGTTCCACGACCGGGGAGCTGTTTTTT
TRBV7-9	TRBD1	TRBJ1-5	.	16	CASSYFTGTGEQPQHF	TGTGCCAGCAGCTACTTCACCGGGACAGGGGAACAGCCCCAGCATTTT
TRBV30	.	TRBJ1-3	.	12	CACPGDGNTIYF	TGTGCCTGTCCGGGAGATGGAAACACCATATATTTT
TRBV7-2	.	TRBJ2-7	.	15	CASSFSGALSYEQYF	TGTGCCAGCAGCTTTTCAGGGGCTTTGTCCTACGAGCAGTACTTC
TRBV4-3	.	TRBJ1-1	.	15	CASSQDPQWNTEAFF	TGCGCCAGCAGCCAAGATCCCCAATGGAACACTGAAGCTTTCTTT